A few counts support the clone carrying this T cell receptor beta chain. The target antigen is unknown. CD4+ cells and CD8+ cells were each obtained through positive magnetic bead selection, and their purity was assessed by flow cytometry. V lost 3 bases and J 7 bases, leaving 19 bases between the germline ends. Germline V lookup: CDR1 SNHLY, CDR2 FYNNEI. This CDR3 is built from 15 residues. Some clones are missing from TCRdb's copy, which holds only in-frame ones; the method was immunoSEQ multiplex PCR. The table has roughly 20,000 clones, more than 60% seen once. This sample is part of a study of somatic mutations in cytotoxic T cells in rheumatoid arthritis. About the research overall: The authors flow-sorted some V beta antibody-stained T-cell populations at nearly 100% purity, including V beta1+ cells that they sequenced for TCRB.

Overall study findings and caveats: Exceedance of 20% of CD8+ cells by the largest CD8+ clone occurred in about an eighth of the roughly 60 patients. CD8+ clonality rose with age in rheumatoid arthritis patients, unlike in healthy controls.

Material for sequencing was CD8+ T cells sorted from blood. The chain carries TRBV2 and TRBJ2-7, with TRBD2 as a possible D gene (6 bases). The TCR sequence derives from a woman aged 60-75 years in good health. The CDR3, as DNA: TGTGCCAGCAGTGACAGTCTAGCGACTGGCCGGGAGCAGTACTTC. Its translation is CASSDSLATGREQYF.